This T cell receptor beta chain appears in the sequencing data of a study of blood T cell repertoires in COVID-19. Generated by immunoSEQ multiplex PCR, the TCRdb table keeps only in-frame clones and is missing some. This table holds some 490,000 clones, around 85% found once. From germline, CDR1 is SGHRS and CDR2 YFSETQ. This CDR3 has 15 residues. V shed 0 bases, J shed 4 bases, and the junction held 4 bases outside the gene matches. The chain combines TRBV5-1 with TRBJ1-5; 7 bases line up with TRBD1. Sequences were obtained from PBMCs or T cells enriched from blood (not recorded which). The TCR sequence derives from a woman aged 55 to 70 who had recovered from COVID-19. This CDR3 reads CASSLGGQPNQPQHF. The CDR3 DNA sequence: TGCGCCAGCAGCTTGGGGGGACAGCCAAATCAGCCCCAGCATTTT.